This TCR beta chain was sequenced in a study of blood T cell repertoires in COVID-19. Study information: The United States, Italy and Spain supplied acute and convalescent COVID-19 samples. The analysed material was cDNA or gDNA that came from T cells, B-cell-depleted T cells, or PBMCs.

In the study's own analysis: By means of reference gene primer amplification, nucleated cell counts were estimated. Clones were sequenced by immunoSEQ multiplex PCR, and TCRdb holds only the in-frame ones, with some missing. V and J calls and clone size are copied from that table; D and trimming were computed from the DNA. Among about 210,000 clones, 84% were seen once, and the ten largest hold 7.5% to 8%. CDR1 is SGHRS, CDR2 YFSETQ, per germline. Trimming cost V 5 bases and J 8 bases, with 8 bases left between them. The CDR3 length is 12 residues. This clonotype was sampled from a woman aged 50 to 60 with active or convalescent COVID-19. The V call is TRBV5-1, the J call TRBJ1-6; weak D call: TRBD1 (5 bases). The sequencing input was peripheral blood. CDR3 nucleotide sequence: TGCGCCAGCAGGGACAACGATTCACCCCTCCACTTT. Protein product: CASRDNDSPLHF. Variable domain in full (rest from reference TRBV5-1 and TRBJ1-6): KAGVTQTPRYLIKTRGQQVTLSCSPISGHRSVSWYQQTPGQGLQFLFEYFSETQRNKGNFPGRFSGRQFSNSRSEMNVSTLELGDSALYLCASRDNDSPLHFGNGTRLTVT.